Listed below are T cell receptor beta chains from one sample, sequenced in a study of blood T cell repertoires in COVID-19. The data were produced by immunoSEQ multiplex PCR, yet TCRdb's version contains in-frame clones alone and is incomplete. Here the sample spans some 190,000 clones, roughly 84% being singletons. Sequences were obtained from PBMCs or T cells enriched from blood (not recorded which). The receptors shown here come from a woman under 40 who had recovered from COVID-19. Both conserved end residues are trimmed from each CDR3. The order of the fields is J gene, clone size, V gene, CDR3 protein. Clone size is given for some rows only: seen once, a few or many times, or a class if the clone is expanded.

TRBJ1-5 | once | TRBV3-1/TRBV3-2 | ASSQDATGHFNQPQH
TRBJ2-2 | NA | TRBV5-1 | ASSPGLSPSGIVAGELF
TRBJ2-2 | once | TRBV7-3 | ASSSTSGRAGELF
TRBJ1-1 | NA | TRBV7-2 | ASSVTGIEAF
TRBJ1-1 | NA | TRBV15 | ATSRDRDRGNTEAF
TRBJ2-2 | NA | TRBV11-2 | ASSLGTQSTGELF
TRBJ2-7 | NA | TRBV5-1 | ASSYWSSGSFHEQY
TRBJ2-4 | NA | TRBV5-4 | ASSRRRDEKNIQY
TRBJ2-3 | NA | TRBV12-2 | ASRLVAWRDRHTDTQY
TRBJ1-1 | NA | TRBV19 | ASSIRVADTEAF
TRBJ1-5 | NA | TRBV25-1 | ASSEYTRDRRGYQPQH
TRBJ2-1 | NA | TRBV5-1 | ASSLFESGQGDNEQF
TRBJ2-6 | NA | TRBV9 | ASSAVSGGGPT
TRBJ1-1 | NA | TRBV29-1 | SVTGFGTEAF
TRBJ1-1 | NA | TRBV10-1 | ASSFQVQGESF
TRBJ1-1 | NA | TRBV7-9 | ASSLLGYRFTEAF
TRBJ2-5 | NA | TRBV6-5 | ATRTSGVMRETQY
TRBJ1-5 | few | TRBV18 | ASSFLAGTQNQPQH
TRBJ1-1 | NA | TRBV16 | ASSQVKRGRLNTEAF
TRBJ2-7 | few | TRBV3-1/TRBV3-2 | ASREQGSSYEQY
TRBJ2-1 | NA | TRBV6-1 | ASSEGTQHYNEQF
TRBJ2-1 | NA | TRBV9 | ASSPRVAGAREQF
TRBJ2-7 | NA | TRBV18 | ASSEWGVPSYEQY
TRBJ2-5 | once | TRBV7-3 | ASSHLAGGPETQY
TRBJ2-2 | NA | TRBV5-5 | ASSLTGTGELF
TRBJ2-5 | NA | TRBV7-8 | ASSSTRGGRAETQY
TRBJ1-5 | NA | TRBV9 | ASSVVLIGGRTPDDNQPQH
TRBJ2-1 | NA | TRBV13 | ASSLESSYNEQF
TRBJ1-5 | once | TRBV5-1 | ASSLEGQDNQPQH
TRBJ2-7 | NA | TRBV19 | ASSTILAGAPYEQY
TRBJ2-5 | NA | TRBV3-1/TRBV3-2 | ASSQVAGYQETQY
TRBJ2-1 | NA | TRBV7-7 | ASSSRTSGSVEQF
TRBJ2-1 | NA | TRBV6-1 | ASSEYKSGQTEQF
TRBJ1-4 | NA | TRBV5-1 | ASSTDRAGDEKLF
TRBJ1-2 | once | TRBV30 | AWTKGATGGPNYGYT
TRBJ1-2 | NA | TRBV6-5 | ASSRTGTNYGYT
TRBJ2-1 | NA | TRBV7-9 | AAGLAANEQF
TRBJ1-2 | NA | TRBV6-6 | ASNQQGTYGYT
TRBJ1-4 | NA | TRBV2 | ASSEAQLRQATNEKLF
TRBJ1-6 | NA | TRBV21-1 | ASSGQQGGNSPLH
TRBJ1-4 | NA | TRBV19 | ASSSRTANEKLF
TRBJ1-3 | NA | TRBV11-1 | ASSLDTASGNTIY
TRBJ2-3 | many | TRBV2 | ASSPGLPTDTQY
TRBJ1-1 | once | TRBV2 | ASRAGGGAF
TRBJ1-2 | NA | TRBV7-9 | ASSLSLDFGANYGYT
TRBJ1-3 | NA | TRBV11-2 | ATLLKGGSGNTIY